Only a few counts were recorded for the clone carrying this T cell receptor beta chain. Its antigen remains unidentified. Using immunoSEQ multiplex PCR, the repertoire was profiled, and TCRdb retains in-frame clones only, with some absent. The repertoire holds over 85,000 clones, with 70% to 90% as singletons. This sample was taken from a study of identifying expanded T cells in peripheral blood. Collection occurred without any documented infections or immune events in donors. Losses at the gene ends were 4 bases for V and 3 bases for J; bases not matched to a gene: 2. This CDR3 region has 13 residues. Germline CDR1 reads SSHAT; CDR2 reads FNYEAQ (reference sequence). Regarding the study as a whole: Variance in clone template counts between roughly two-week samples significantly increased with total template count across all healthy donors. About 1.2 clones differed between technical replicates, versus approximately 16 and 19 over time.

The receptor comes from a person between 18 and 75 years old in good health. The chain uses TRBV7-7 and TRBJ1-1, with TRBD1 identical over 7 bases. Specimen: blood. The CDR3 DNA is TGTGCCAGCAGCTCTGGACAGGACACTGAAGCTTTCTTT. It specifies CASSSGQDTEAFF.